The entry below describes one T cell receptor beta chain. These data come from a study of cytotoxic CD8 clonotypes in ibrutinib-treated CLL. The assay was immunoSEQ multiplex PCR, and TCRdb's table has in-frame clones only and misses some. The table records 140,000 or so clones, 70% to 80% of them present only once. This TCR was sampled from a human donor with chronic lymphocytic leukemia. This specimen was PBMCs, taken after 12 months of ibrutinib treatment.

CDR3 DNA sequence: TGTGCCAGCAGTTTAATACCGGGAAATCCCTACAATGAGCAGTTCTTC. This codes for CASSLIPGNPYNEQFF. V usage is TRBV27 and J usage is TRBJ2-1, with D perhaps matching TRBD2 (5 bases). V was shortened by 2 bases and J by 2 bases, with 13 bases between the two germline ends. Looked up from germline, CDR1 is MNHEY and CDR2 is SMNVEV (reference sequence). This CDR3 region has 16 residues.